Below are 12 T cell receptor beta chains sequenced from a single sample in a study of blood T cell repertoires in COVID-19. Assay used: immunoSEQ multiplex PCR; TCRdb lists only in-frame clones, some missing. In the table there are 350,000 or so clones, around 87% of which are singletons. Source material: peripheral blood. All receptors come from a woman in her thirties with COVID-19, enrolled during active disease.

The V call is TRBV7-9, the J call TRBJ1-1; D not certain. There are 11 residues in the CDR3. V was cut by 1 base and J by 11 bases, with 8 bases left in between. CDR1 and CDR2 from the germline V gene are SEHNR and FQNEAQ (reference sequence). CDR3 DNA sequence: TGTGCCAGCAGCTTAGGGAGTGGGGCTTTCTTT. This encodes CASSLGSGAFF.

The chain has TRBV7-3 and TRBJ2-3; 10 nucleotides line up with TRBD2. The CDR3 has 14 amino acids. With V trimmed by 5 bases and J by 5 bases, 4 bases remained unmatched. The V gene's germline CDR1 is SGHTA and CDR2 FQGTGA. The CDR3 is CASSPASGRDTQYF. The CDR3, as DNA: TGTGCCAGCAGCCCCGCTAGCGGGAGAGATACGCAGTATTTT.

The chain combines TRBV5-1 with TRBJ2-7; 8 bases align to TRBD1. The CDR3 contains 15 residues. J gave up 0 bases and V 5 bases, and 7 bases lay outside the gene matches. Germline loops: CDR1 SGHRS, CDR2 YFSETQ. For the CDR3, the DNA is TGCGCCAGCAGGACAGGGGCGTTAAGCTCCTACGAGCAGTACTTC. Protein: CASRTGALSSYEQYF.

The chain links TRBV6-2 or TRBV6-3 to TRBJ2-5, with D possibly TRBD1 on 5 matching bases. The V gene lost 5 bases and the J gene lost 2 bases, with 24 bases spanning the gap. This CDR3 contains 18 residues. The V gene's germline CDR1 is MNHEY and CDR2 SVGEGT. CDR3: CASSHVGLNLGYQETQYF. The CDR3 bases are TGTGCCAGCAGTCACGTGGGGCTTAACCTAGGGTATCAAGAGACCCAGTACTTC.

Only a few counts were recorded for this clone. This chain joins TRBV3-1 (or the pseudogene TRBV3-2) and TRBJ2-7, with TRBD1 as a possible D gene (6 bases). CDR1 is LGHDT and CDR2 is YNNKEL in the germline V gene (reference sequence). The ends were cut back, 3 bases at V and 4 bases at J, with 10 bases in the middle. The CDR3 runs 13 residues. The CDR3 here is CASSHPQGYEQYF. DNA of the CDR3: TGTGCCAGCAGCCATCCACAGGGTTACGAGCAGTACTTC.

This chain joins TRBV6-5 and TRBJ1-1, with 8 bases that match TRBD1. V trimming: 6 bases; J trimming: 5 bases; junction bases outside the gene matches: 11. The CDR3 runs to 15 residues. In germline, CDR1 is MNHEY, CDR2 SVGAGI. The CDR3 DNA reads as TGTGCCAGCAGCCAGACAGGGGCCTCGGGAACTGAAGCTTTCTTT. As protein: CASSQTGASGTEAFF.

This sequence joins TRBV30 and TRBJ2-3, with 12 bases fitting TRBD2. Germline CDR1 reads GTSNPN; CDR2 reads SVGIG (reference sequence). The CDR3 spans 15 residues. V lost 4 bases and J lost 5; bases outside the gene matches: 7. For the CDR3, the DNA is TGTGCCTGGACTGGACTAGCGGGAACGGGAGATACGCAGTATTTT. Protein sequence: CAWTGLAGTGDTQYF.

The rearrangement links TRBV5-6 to TRBJ1-3; the D is unclear. CDR3 length: 16 amino acids. Germline V gene sequence: CDR1 SGHDT, CDR2 YYEEEE. The V end lost 4 bases, the J end lost 0 bases, and 14 bases lay between the germline ends. In DNA form, the CDR3 reads TGTGCCAGCAGCATACTCACCCTCTTCTCTGGAAACACCATATATTTT. As protein: CASSILTLFSGNTIYF.

The chain has TRBV19 and TRBJ2-7, with 11 nucleotides matching TRBD2. J lost 5 bases, V lost 5 bases, and 8 bases had no gene match. The germline V gene has CDR1 LNHDA and CDR2 SQIVND (reference sequence). The CDR3 has 15 residues. In nucleotides, the CDR3 is TGTGCCAGTAGTCCCTTAGCGGGAGGGCCGAACGAGCAGTACTTC. Protein product: CASSPLAGGPNEQYF.

This clone was recorded once. The chain employs TRBV2 and TRBJ2-1, with D hard to call. This CDR3 contains 14 residues. Germline loops: CDR1 SNHLY, CDR2 FYNNEI. The ends were cut back, 1 base at V and 4 bases at J, with 8 bases in the middle. The CDR3: CASSEERYYNEQFF. The CDR3 bases are TGTGCCAGCAGTGAAGAGAGATATTACAATGAGCAGTTCTTC.

The chain recombines TRBV19 with TRBJ2-1; TRBD1 might be the D (6 bases). This CDR3 comprises 14 residues. Germline lookup yields CDR1 LNHDA and CDR2 SQIVND (reference sequence). Trimming left V 4 bases short and J 6 bases short, with 13 bases between. CDR3 loop: CASSTGTNPNEQFF. In DNA, the CDR3 is TGTGCCAGTAGTACCGGGACAAATCCCAATGAGCAGTTCTTC. Filled out from reference TRBV19 and TRBJ2-1, the complete variable domain reads DGGITQSPKYLFRKEGQNVTLSCEQNLNHDAMYWYRQDPGQGLRLIYYSQIVNDFQKGDIAEGYSVSREKKESFPLTVTSAQKNPTAFYLCASSTGTNPNEQFFGPGTRLTVL.

The gene calls are TRBV6-5 and TRBJ1-4, with a weak D call TRBD1 (5 bases). Germline V lookup: CDR1 MNHEY, CDR2 SVGAGI. The CDR3 is 16 amino acids. The V end lost 3 bases, the J end lost 7 bases, and 18 bases lay between the germline ends. CDR3 sequence: CASSYIKGQGGEKLFF. CDR3 in DNA: TGTGCCAGCAGTTATATCAAAGGCCAGGGAGGTGAAAAACTGTTTTTT.